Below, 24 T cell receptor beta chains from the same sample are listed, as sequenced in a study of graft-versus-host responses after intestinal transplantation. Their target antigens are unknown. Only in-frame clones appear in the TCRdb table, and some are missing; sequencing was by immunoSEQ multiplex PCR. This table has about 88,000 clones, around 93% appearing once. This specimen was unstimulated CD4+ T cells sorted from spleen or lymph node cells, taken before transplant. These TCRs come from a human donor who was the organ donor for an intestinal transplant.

The CDR3: CASSPWTGDEQYF. The CDR3, as DNA: TGTGCCAGCAGCCCATGGACAGGGGACGAGCAGTACTTC. The chain carries TRBV7-6 and TRBJ2-7; the match to TRBD1 covers 9 bases. Germline assignment: CDR1 SGHVS and CDR2 FNYEAQ. With 5 bases clipped from V and 5 bases from J, the junction kept 4 bases outside the gene matches. This CDR3 comprises 13 residues.

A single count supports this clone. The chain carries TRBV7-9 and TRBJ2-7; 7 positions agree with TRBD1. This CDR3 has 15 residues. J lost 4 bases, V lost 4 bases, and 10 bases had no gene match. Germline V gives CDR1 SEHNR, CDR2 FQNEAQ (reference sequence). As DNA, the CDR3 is TGTGCCAGCAGCTCCCGACAGGGATCACGGTACGAGCAGTACTTC. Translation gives CASSSRQGSRYEQYF.

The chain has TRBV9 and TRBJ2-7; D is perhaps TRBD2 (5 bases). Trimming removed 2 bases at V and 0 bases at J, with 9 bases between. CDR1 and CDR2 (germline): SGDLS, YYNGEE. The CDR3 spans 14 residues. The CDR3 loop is CASSVDSGSYEQYF. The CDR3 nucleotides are TGTGCCAGCAGCGTGGACTCCGGCTCCTACGAGCAGTACTTC. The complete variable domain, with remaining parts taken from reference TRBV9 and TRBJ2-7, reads DSGVTQTPKHLITATGQRVTLRCSPRSGDLSVYWYQQSLDQGLQFLIQYYNGEERAKGNILERFSAQQFPDLHSELNLSSLELGDSALYFCASSVDSGSYEQYFGPGTRLTVT.

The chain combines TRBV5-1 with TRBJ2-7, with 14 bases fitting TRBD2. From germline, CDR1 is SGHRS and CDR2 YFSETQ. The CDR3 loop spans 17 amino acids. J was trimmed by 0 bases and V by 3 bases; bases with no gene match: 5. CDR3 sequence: CASSYGTSGGVSYEQYF. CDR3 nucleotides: TGCGCCAGCAGCTACGGGACTAGCGGGGGAGTCTCCTACGAGCAGTACTTC.

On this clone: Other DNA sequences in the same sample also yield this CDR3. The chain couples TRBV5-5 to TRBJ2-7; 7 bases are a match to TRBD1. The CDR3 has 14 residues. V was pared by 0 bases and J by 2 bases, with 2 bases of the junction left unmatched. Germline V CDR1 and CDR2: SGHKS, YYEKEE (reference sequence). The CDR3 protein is CASSLGTGTYEQYF. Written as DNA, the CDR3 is TGTGCCAGCAGCTTGGGGACAGGAACCTACGAGCAGTACTTC. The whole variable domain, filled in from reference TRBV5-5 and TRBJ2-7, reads DAGVTQSPTHLIKTRGQQVTLRCSPISGHKSVSWYQQVLGQGPQFIFQYYEKEERGRGNFPDRFSARQFPNYSSELNVNALLLGDSALYLCASSLGTGTYEQYFGPGTRLTVT.

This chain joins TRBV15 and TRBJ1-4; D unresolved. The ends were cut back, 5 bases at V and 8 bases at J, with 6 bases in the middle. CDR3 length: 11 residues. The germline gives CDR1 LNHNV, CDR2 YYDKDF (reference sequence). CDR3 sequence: CATSDLEKLFF. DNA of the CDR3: TGTGCCACCAGCGATTTGGAAAAACTGTTTTTT.

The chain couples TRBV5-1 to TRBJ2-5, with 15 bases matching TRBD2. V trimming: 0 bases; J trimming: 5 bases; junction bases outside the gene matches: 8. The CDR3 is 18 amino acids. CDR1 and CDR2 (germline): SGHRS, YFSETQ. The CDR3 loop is CASSLDGTSGGPRETQYF. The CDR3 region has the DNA TGCGCCAGCAGCTTGGATGGGACTAGCGGGGGGCCGCGGGAGACCCAGTACTTC. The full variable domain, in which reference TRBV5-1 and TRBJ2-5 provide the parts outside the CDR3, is KAGVTQTPRYLIKTRGQQVTLSCSPISGHRSVSWYQQTPGQGLQFLFEYFSETQRNKGNFPGRFSGRQFSNSRSEMNVSTLELGDSALYLCASSLDGTSGGPRETQYFGPGTRLLVL.

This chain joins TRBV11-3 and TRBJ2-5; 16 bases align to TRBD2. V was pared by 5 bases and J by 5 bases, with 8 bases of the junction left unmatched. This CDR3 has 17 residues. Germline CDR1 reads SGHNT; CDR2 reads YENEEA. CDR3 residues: CASSLGLAGGLGETQYF. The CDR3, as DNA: TGTGCCAGCAGCCTGGGACTAGCGGGGGGGCTAGGGGAGACCCAGTACTTC.

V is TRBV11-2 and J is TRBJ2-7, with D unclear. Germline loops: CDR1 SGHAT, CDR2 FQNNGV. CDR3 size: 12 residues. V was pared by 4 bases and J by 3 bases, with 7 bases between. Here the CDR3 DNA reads TGTGCCAGCAGCTCAGTGAACTACGAGCAGTACTTC. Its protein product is CASSSVNYEQYF.

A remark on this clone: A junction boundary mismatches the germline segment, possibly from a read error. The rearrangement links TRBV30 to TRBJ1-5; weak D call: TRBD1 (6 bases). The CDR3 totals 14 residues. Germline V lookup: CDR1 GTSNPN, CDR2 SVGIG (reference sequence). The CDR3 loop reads CAWSVGGNNQSQHF. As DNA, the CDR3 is TGTGCCTGGAGTGTAGGGGGGAACAATCAGTCCCAGCATTTT.

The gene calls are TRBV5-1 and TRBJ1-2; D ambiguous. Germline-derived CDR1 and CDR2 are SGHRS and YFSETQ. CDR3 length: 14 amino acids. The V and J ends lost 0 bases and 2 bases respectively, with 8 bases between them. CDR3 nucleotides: TGCGCCAGCAGCTTGGGGTCGATAAACTATGGCTACACCTTC. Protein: CASSLGSINYGYTF.

The CDR3 bases are TGTGCCAGCAGTGTCCGGGGCAATCAGCCCCAGCATTTT. Its protein is CASSVRGNQPQHF. The chain joins TRBV6-5 to TRBJ1-5; D not resolved. Germline CDR1 MNHEY, CDR2 SVGAGI. The V gene lost 5 bases and the J gene lost 2 bases, with 7 bases spanning the gap. The CDR3 runs 13 residues.

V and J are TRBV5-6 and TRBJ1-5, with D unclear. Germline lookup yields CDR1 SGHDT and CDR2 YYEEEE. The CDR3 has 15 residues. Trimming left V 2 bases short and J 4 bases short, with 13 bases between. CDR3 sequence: CASSFQARLNQPQHF. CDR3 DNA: TGTGCCAGCAGCTTTCAGGCTCGATTAAATCAGCCCCAGCATTTT.

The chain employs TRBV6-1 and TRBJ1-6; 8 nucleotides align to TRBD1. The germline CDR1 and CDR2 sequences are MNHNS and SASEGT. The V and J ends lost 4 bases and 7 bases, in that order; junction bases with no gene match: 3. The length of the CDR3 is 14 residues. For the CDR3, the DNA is TGTGCCAGCAGTGCGACAGGGGACAATTCACCCCTCCACTTT. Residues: CASSATGDNSPLHF.

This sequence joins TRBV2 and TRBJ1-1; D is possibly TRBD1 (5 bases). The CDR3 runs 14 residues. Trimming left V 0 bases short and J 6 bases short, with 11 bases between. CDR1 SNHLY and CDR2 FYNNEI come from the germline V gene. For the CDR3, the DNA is TGTGCCAGCAGTGAAGCGCGGGGGTCCGCTGAAGCTTTCTTT. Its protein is CASSEARGSAEAFF. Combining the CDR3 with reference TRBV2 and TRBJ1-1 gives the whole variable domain EPEVTQTPSHQVTQMGQEVILRCVPISNHLYFYWYRQILGQKVEFLVSFYNNEISEKSEIFDDQFSVERPDGSNFTLKIRSTKLEDSAMYFCASSEARGSAEAFFGQGTRLTVV.

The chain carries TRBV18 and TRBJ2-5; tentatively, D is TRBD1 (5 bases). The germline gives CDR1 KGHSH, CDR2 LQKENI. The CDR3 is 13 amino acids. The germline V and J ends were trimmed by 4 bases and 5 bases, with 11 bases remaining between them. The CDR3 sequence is CASSLDITETQYF. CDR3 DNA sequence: TGTGCCAGCTCACTGGACATCACCGAGACCCAGTACTTC.

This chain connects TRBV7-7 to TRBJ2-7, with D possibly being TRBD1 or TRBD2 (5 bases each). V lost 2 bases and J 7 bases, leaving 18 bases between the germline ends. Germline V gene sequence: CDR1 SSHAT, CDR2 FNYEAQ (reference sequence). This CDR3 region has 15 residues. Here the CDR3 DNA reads TGTGCCAGCAGCTTATATCAGGGACCGTACGTGGAGCAGTACTTC. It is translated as CASSLYQGPYVEQYF.

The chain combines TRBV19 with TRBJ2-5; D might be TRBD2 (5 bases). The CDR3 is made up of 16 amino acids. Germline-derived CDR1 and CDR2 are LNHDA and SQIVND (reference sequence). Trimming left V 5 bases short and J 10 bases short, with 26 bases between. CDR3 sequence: CASSPRPESPSEGQYF. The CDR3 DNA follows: TGTGCCAGTAGTCCCCGGCCGGAATCTCCCTCCGAGGGCCAGTACTTC.

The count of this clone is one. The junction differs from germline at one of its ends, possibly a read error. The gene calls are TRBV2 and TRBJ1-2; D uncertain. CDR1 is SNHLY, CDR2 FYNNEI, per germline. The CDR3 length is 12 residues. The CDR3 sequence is CASKVLTGIWAF. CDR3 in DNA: TGTGCCAGCAAAGTTTTGACGGGGATCTGGGCCTTC.

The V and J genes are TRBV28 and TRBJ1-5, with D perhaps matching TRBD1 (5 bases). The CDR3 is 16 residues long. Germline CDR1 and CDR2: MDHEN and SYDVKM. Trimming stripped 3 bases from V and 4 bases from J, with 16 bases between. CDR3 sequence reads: CASSFLRQGVNQPQHF. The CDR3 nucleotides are TGTGCCAGCAGTTTTCTTAGGCAGGGAGTTAATCAGCCCCAGCATTTT.

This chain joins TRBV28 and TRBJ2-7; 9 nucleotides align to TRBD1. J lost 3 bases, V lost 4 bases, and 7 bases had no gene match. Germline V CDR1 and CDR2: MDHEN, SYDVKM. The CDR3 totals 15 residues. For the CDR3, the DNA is TGTGCCAGCAGTTCCGGCGGGACAGGGAACTACGAGCAGTACTTC. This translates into CASSSGGTGNYEQYF.

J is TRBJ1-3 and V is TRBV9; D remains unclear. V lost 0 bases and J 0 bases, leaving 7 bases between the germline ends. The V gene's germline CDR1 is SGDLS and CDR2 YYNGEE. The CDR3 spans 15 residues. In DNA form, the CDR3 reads TGTGCCAGCAGCGTAGATCCAGTCTCTGGAAACACCATATATTTT. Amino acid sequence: CASSVDPVSGNTIYF.

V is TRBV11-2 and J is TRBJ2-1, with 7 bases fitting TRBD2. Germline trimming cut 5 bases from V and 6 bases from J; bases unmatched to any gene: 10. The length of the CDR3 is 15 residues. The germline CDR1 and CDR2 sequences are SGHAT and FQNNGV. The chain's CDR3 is CASSPLRGVGNEQFF. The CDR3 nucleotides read TGTGCCAGCAGCCCTCTCCGGGGGGTTGGCAATGAGCAGTTCTTC.

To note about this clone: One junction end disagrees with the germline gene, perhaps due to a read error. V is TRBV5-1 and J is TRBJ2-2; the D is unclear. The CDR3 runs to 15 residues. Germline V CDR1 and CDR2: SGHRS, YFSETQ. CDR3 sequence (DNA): TGCGCCAACAGCTTGAGAGCTGGGGATACCGGGGAGCTGTTTTTT. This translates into CANSLRAGDTGELFF.